Below, 24 T cell receptor beta chains from the same sample are listed, as sequenced in a study of shared clonotypes between healthy human individuals. The protocol was immunoSEQ multiplex PCR, while the TCRdb copy is restricted to in-frame clones and leaves out a portion. This table holds 2 million to 2.5 million clones, 95% found once. The sample was naive CD4+ T cells sorted from blood. Regarding subset: CD45RA+ positively selected. These receptors originate from a man aged 18-30 years in good health.

A note on this clone: At the DNA level, this CDR3 is encoded by other sequences in the same sample as well. The chain carries TRBV5-6 and TRBJ2-2, with D maybe TRBD1 (5 bases). Germline values: CDR1 SGHDT, CDR2 YYEEEE. This CDR3 region has 15 residues. V was clipped by 1 base and J by 0 bases, with 7 bases between them. CDR3 in amino acids: CASSLLTANTGELFF. As DNA, the CDR3 is TGTGCCAGCAGCTTGTTGACAGCGAACACCGGGGAGCTGTTTTTT.

The V and J genes are TRBV6-6 and TRBJ1-4; 8 bases are shared with TRBD1. Unmatched junction bases numbered 12, after V lost 10 bases and J lost 8 bases. Germline V gene lookup returns CDR1 MNHNY and CDR2 SVGAGI (reference sequence). This CDR3 is built from 14 residues. The CDR3: CAIGTDRESEKLFF. The CDR3 region has the DNA TGTGCCATCGGGACGGACAGGGAAAGCGAAAAACTGTTTTTT.

The gene calls are TRBV5-1 and TRBJ2-7; TRBD1 is a possible D gene (5 bases). Germline assignment: CDR1 SGHRS and CDR2 YFSETQ. The CDR3 length is 13 residues. V gave up 3 bases and J gave up 3 bases, with 10 bases separating them. CDR3 sequence (DNA): TGCGCCAGCAGCTCCGCAGGGAACTACGAGCAGTACTTC. Translating gives CASSSAGNYEQYF. The full variable domain, with the rest looked up from reference TRBV5-1 and TRBJ2-7, is KAGVTQTPRYLIKTRGQQVTLSCSPISGHRSVSWYQQTPGQGLQFLFEYFSETQRNKGNFPGRFSGRQFSNSRSEMNVSTLELGDSALYLCASSSAGNYEQYFGPGTRLTVT.

As regards this clone: Other DNA sequences of this sample code for an identical CDR3. The chain has TRBV10-3 and TRBJ2-3; 9 nucleotides line up with TRBD2. Germline loops: CDR1 ENHRY, CDR2 SYGVKD. Unmatched junction bases numbered 6, after V lost 5 bases and J lost 0 bases. The CDR3 runs 16 residues. CDR3 residues: CAISTLAGTSTDTQYF. For the CDR3, the DNA is TGTGCCATCAGTACCCTAGCGGGGACTAGCACAGATACGCAGTATTTT.

This clone appeared a single time. The genes are TRBV5-6 and TRBJ1-1, with a tentative D call TRBD1 (5 bases). V shed 7 bases and J shed 0 bases, with 10 bases lying between them. The germline gives CDR1 SGHDT, CDR2 YYEEEE. The CDR3 covers 13 residues. The CDR3 coding sequence is TGTGCCAGCTGGGGGACGGTGAACACTGAAGCTTTCTTT. Translating gives CASWGTVNTEAFF.

The rearrangement uses TRBV19 and TRBJ1-2; D uncertain. CDR3 length: 14 amino acids. Germline V gene lookup returns CDR1 LNHDA and CDR2 SQIVND (reference sequence). Trimming stripped 0 bases from V and 2 bases from J, with 7 bases between. CDR3 coding DNA: TGTGCCAGTAGTATAGAGTCCGCCAACTATGGCTACACCTTC. It translates to CASSIESANYGYTF. Variable domain in full (rest from reference TRBV19 and TRBJ1-2): DGGITQSPKYLFRKEGQNVTLSCEQNLNHDAMYWYRQDPGQGLRLIYYSQIVNDFQKGDIAEGYSVSREKKESFPLTVTSAQKNPTAFYLCASSIESANYGYTFGSGTRLTVV.

The rearrangement uses TRBV5-1 and TRBJ2-7; no clear D. Germline CDR1 reads SGHRS; CDR2 reads YFSETQ. The V end was cut by 0 bases, the J end by 1 base, with 8 bases between. The CDR3 runs 14 residues. CDR3 coding DNA: TGCGCCAGCAGCTTGGGGCAGGAGTCCTACGAGCAGTACTTC. It specifies CASSLGQESYEQYF.

The chain is built from TRBV7-9 and TRBJ2-2; D remains unclear. Trimming removed 6 bases from V and 0 bases from J, with 11 bases in between. The CDR3 extends over 15 amino acids. Germline V gene sequence: CDR1 SEHNR, CDR2 FQNEAQ (reference sequence). The CDR3 bases are TGTGCCAGCAGGAAGGGCTCTCCGAACACCGGGGAGCTGTTTTTT. It yields the protein CASRKGSPNTGELFF.

The V gene is TRBV6-5, the J gene TRBJ2-7; D is possibly TRBD1 (5 bases). The CDR3 runs 15 residues. V was clipped by 6 bases and J by 0 bases, with 15 bases between them. Germline V gives CDR1 MNHEY, CDR2 SVGAGI. CDR3 DNA: TGTGCCAGCAGGCTCACAGGCTCTATCTCCTACGAGCAGTACTTC. This sequence encodes CASRLTGSISYEQYF.

The chain has TRBV5-1 and TRBJ2-2; a weak D match, TRBD1 (6 bases). Trimming shortened V by 3 bases and J by 0 bases, and 9 bases separated the two germline ends. The CDR3 extends over 15 amino acids. CDR1 is SGHRS and CDR2 is YFSETQ in the germline V gene. DNA of the CDR3: TGCGCCAGCAGCTATGACAGGACGAACACCGGGGAGCTGTTTTTT. It codes for CASSYDRTNTGELFF. The whole variable domain, remainder taken from reference TRBV5-1 and TRBJ2-2, is KAGVTQTPRYLIKTRGQQVTLSCSPISGHRSVSWYQQTPGQGLQFLFEYFSETQRNKGNFPGRFSGRQFSNSRSEMNVSTLELGDSALYLCASSYDRTNTGELFFGEGSRLTVL.

To note about this clone: The same CDR3 is also encoded by other DNA sequences in this sample. The gene calls are TRBV2 and TRBJ2-3, with TRBD1 matching 7 bases. Germline lookup yields CDR1 SNHLY and CDR2 FYNNEI. V dropped 6 bases and J dropped 2; count of bases not matched to a gene: 8. There are 15 residues in the CDR3. The CDR3 reads CASSGQAPLTDTQYF. The CDR3 DNA reads TGTGCCAGCAGCGGACAGGCCCCACTCACAGATACGCAGTATTTT. Combining the CDR3 with reference TRBV2 and TRBJ2-3 gives the whole variable domain EPEVTQTPSHQVTQMGQEVILRCVPISNHLYFYWYRQILGQKVEFLVSFYNNEISEKSEIFDDQFSVERPDGSNFTLKIRSTKLEDSAMYFCASSGQAPLTDTQYFGPGTRLTVL.

This clone was counted a single time. The genes are TRBV18 and TRBJ2-7; D might be TRBD1 (6 bases). V lost 6 bases, J lost 6 bases, and 15 bases lay in between. This CDR3 has 13 residues. Germline values: CDR1 KGHSH, CDR2 LQKENI. This CDR3 reads CASSPCQGCEQYF. The CDR3 region has the DNA TGTGCCAGCTCCCCCTGTCAGGGGTGCGAGCAGTACTTC.

CDR3 protein: CAISDGAPGELFF. DNA for the CDR3: TGTGCCATCAGTGATGGGGCTCCCGGGGAGCTGTTTTTT. The chain joins TRBV10-3 to TRBJ2-2; a possible D gene is TRBD1 (5 bases). CDR1 ENHRY and CDR2 SYGVKD come from the germline V gene. The CDR3 covers 13 residues. The V and J ends lost 3 bases and 6 bases respectively, with 8 bases between them.

The chain links TRBV10-3 to TRBJ1-6, with 8 nucleotides matching TRBD1. This CDR3 is 15 amino acids long. V lost 4 bases and J lost 7; bases outside the gene matches: 6. Germline CDR1 reads ENHRY; CDR2 reads SYGVKD. This CDR3 is CAISAQGATNSPLHF. The DNA of the CDR3 is TGTGCCATCAGTGCGCAGGGGGCCACGAATTCACCCCTCCACTTT.

V usage is TRBV9 and J usage is TRBJ2-2; 8 bases match TRBD2. CDR3 size: 16 residues. V gave up 0 bases and J gave up 3 bases; unmatched junction bases: 4. Germline values: CDR1 SGDLS, CDR2 YYNGEE. The CDR3 DNA reads as TGTGCCAGCAGCGTAGCCAGCGGGAGCCACACCGGGGAGCTGTTTTTT. Translated: CASSVASGSHTGELFF.

As concerns this clone: Other DNA sequences of this sample code for an identical CDR3. The chain joins TRBV30 to TRBJ2-2; D ambiguous. The V gene lost 5 bases and the J gene lost 1 base, with 2 bases spanning the gap. Germline V gene lookup returns CDR1 GTSNPN and CDR2 SVGIG (reference sequence). This CDR3 contains 11 residues. This chain's CDR3 is CAWGNTGELFF. The CDR3 DNA sequence: TGTGCCTGGGGGAACACCGGGGAGCTGTTTTTT.

The chain is built from TRBV10-1 and TRBJ2-1, with 7 bases matching TRBD1. The CDR3 runs 15 residues. Germline trimming cut 6 bases from V and 6 bases from J; bases unmatched to any gene: 11. In germline, CDR1 is WNHNN, CDR2 SYGVQD (reference sequence). CDR3 sequence: CASSPDRALSNEQFF. The CDR3 region has the DNA TGCGCCAGCAGCCCCGACAGGGCGCTATCCAATGAGCAGTTCTTC.

This chain uses TRBV5-6 with TRBJ2-1, with D hard to call. Deletions cut 0 bases from V and 7 bases from J, with 17 bases between. Germline loops: CDR1 SGHDT, CDR2 YYEEEE. The CDR3 has 16 residues. The CDR3 protein is CASSLAVPLPPNEQFF. The DNA for the CDR3 is TGTGCCAGCAGCTTGGCCGTCCCACTCCCCCCGAATGAGCAGTTCTTC.

The V call is TRBV30, the J call TRBJ1-5, with a tentative D call TRBD1 (6 bases). Per germline, CDR1 GTSNPN and CDR2 SVGIG (reference sequence). This CDR3 is 13 amino acids long. With 3 bases removed from V and 5 bases from J, the gap between germline ends came to 11 bases. The CDR3: CAWRAGADQPQHF. The CDR3 DNA follows: TGTGCCTGGAGGGCGGGGGCTGATCAGCCCCAGCATTTT.

J is TRBJ2-3 and V is TRBV6-5; D could derive from TRBD1 or TRBD2 (5 bases each). The germline V gene encodes CDR1 MNHEY and CDR2 SVGAGI. V shed 5 bases and J shed 8 bases, with 17 bases lying between them. The CDR3 sequence is 14 residues long. DNA of the CDR3: TGTGCCAGCAGTAGGGGAGATCCCCGGGGTACGCAGTATTTT. Its protein is CASSRGDPRGTQYF.

The J gene is TRBJ2-4, the V gene TRBV28, with D possibly being TRBD2 (5 bases). The length of the CDR3 is 10 residues. Trimming took 8 bases from V and 6 from J, leaving 5 bases between them. Germline V gene data show CDR1 as MDHEN and CDR2 as SYDVKM. The CDR3 bases are TGTGCCAGCGGGAGAAACATTCAGTACTTC. It specifies CASGRNIQYF.

This chain connects TRBV30 to TRBJ2-5; 10 bases fit TRBD1. This CDR3 is built from 13 residues. Germline V gene sequence: CDR1 GTSNPN, CDR2 SVGIG (reference sequence). J gave up 5 bases and V 3 bases, and 3 bases lay outside the gene matches. The CDR3 DNA sequence: TGTGCCTGGAGGACAGGGGGCGCGGAGACCCAGTACTTC. Its translation: CAWRTGGAETQYF.

This rearrangement joins TRBV6-1 to TRBJ1-2, with D maybe TRBD1 (5 bases). The CDR3 totals 12 residues. Germline V gene sequence: CDR1 MNHNS, CDR2 SASEGT. The germline V and J ends were trimmed by 6 bases and 5 bases, with 10 bases remaining between them. The DNA for the CDR3 is TGTGCCAGCAGCGACAGAAGATATGGCTACACCTTC. Residues: CASSDRRYGYTF.

The genes are TRBV18 and TRBJ1-1; the match to TRBD1 covers 8 bases. J gave up 5 bases and V 4 bases, and 6 bases lay outside the gene matches. The CDR3 consists of 14 residues. Germline V gene sequence: CDR1 KGHSH, CDR2 LQKENI. The CDR3 nucleotides are TGTGCCAGCTCACTCGGACAGGGCGGTACTGAAGCTTTCTTT. Protein: CASSLGQGGTEAFF.